The 3 T cell receptor beta chains below come from one sample, sequenced in a study of low-dose radiotherapy and immunotherapy resistance in tumors. Covering alpha and beta chains, TRAV- and TRBV-specific primers were used for the first-strand cDNA. The authors amplified TCRs for about 20 PCR cycles with a constant-region primer and a V-primer adapter. TCRdb reprocessed the reads via MiXCR and lists one record per CDR3 protein. The profile covers roughly 100,000 distinct CDR3 sequences, with 20% to 25% appearing a single time and roughly 13% taken by the ten largest. Time point described: after trial treatment. Treatment described: LDRT plus nivolumab, ipilimumab, low-dose cyclophosphamide and aspirin (RACIN trial). The source material was PBMCs, sampled after low-dose radiotherapy plus immunotherapy. The origin of the receptors is a female donor with ovarian cancer.

With respect to this clonotype: This likely stems from a read error, as it lies one base from a far larger clone. CDR3 region: CASSPDSRGLTGELFF. DNA for the CDR3: TGTGCCAGCAGCCCAGATTCCAGAGGACTCACCGGGGAGCTGTTTTTT. The chain employs TRBV5-5 and TRBJ2-2; a possible D gene is TRBD2 (5 bases). Germline-derived CDR1 and CDR2 are SGHKS and YYEKEE (reference sequence). The germline V and J ends were trimmed by 4 bases and 4 bases, with 17 bases remaining between them. The CDR3 extends over 16 amino acids.

Many counts were recorded for this clonotype. The genes are TRBV19 and TRBJ2-2, with D perhaps given as TRBD1 or TRBD2 (6 bases each). V gave up 4 bases and J gave up 3 bases, with 9 bases separating them. Germline CDR1 is LNHDA and CDR2 is SQIVND (reference sequence). The CDR3 loop spans 14 amino acids. CDR3 in DNA: TGTGCCAGTAGTAGGGGGGCAGACACCGGGGAGCTGTTTTTT. Translation gives CASSRGADTGELFF.

The V and J genes are TRBV12-3 or TRBV12-4 and TRBJ2-1, with 7 bases that match TRBD2. The CDR3 is made up of 16 amino acids. Unmatched junction bases numbered 8, after V lost 5 bases and J lost 1 base. CDR3 bases: TGTGCCAGCAGTCCAACGGCGGGAGCGTCCTACAATGAGCAGTTCTTC. Encoded protein: CASSPTAGASYNEQFF.